This entry lists 23 T cell receptor beta chains sequenced from one sample in a study of shared clonotypes between healthy human individuals. Clones were read by immunoSEQ multiplex PCR, and TCRdb kept only the in-frame ones, dropping some. This sample has millions of clones, with approximately 95% found just once. Material: naive CD4+ T cells sorted from blood. Subset given: CD45RA+ positively selected. Receptor source: a man in his late teens or twenties in good health.

This chain joins TRBV19 and TRBJ2-7, with TRBD1 as a possible D gene (6 bases). Between the trimmed V and J ends, which lost 3 bases and 4 bases, there was a span of 13 bases. The CDR3 consists of 14 residues. Germline CDR1 and CDR2: LNHDA and SQIVND (reference sequence). The CDR3 is CASSISGDYYEQYF. The CDR3 region has the DNA TGTGCCAGTAGTATCTCAGGGGATTATTACGAGCAGTACTTC.

This chain joins TRBV5-4 and TRBJ1-4; maybe TRBD1 (5 bases). Trimming took 4 bases from V and 0 from J, leaving 10 bases between them. In germline, CDR1 is SGHNT, CDR2 YYREEE (reference sequence). The CDR3 is made up of 15 amino acids. The CDR3 reads CASSKDTATNEKLFF. The DNA of the CDR3 is TGTGCCAGCAGCAAGGACACCGCAACTAATGAAAAACTGTTTTTT. Based on the CDR3 plus reference TRBV5-4 and TRBJ1-4, the full variable domain is ETGVTQSPTHLIKTRGQQVTLRCSSQSGHNTVSWYQQALGQGPQFIFQYYREEENGRGNFPPRFSGLQFPNYSSELNVNALELDDSALYLCASSKDTATNEKLFFGSGTQLSVL.

Of note for this clone: The sample carries other DNA sequences with the same CDR3. This chain connects TRBV6-5 to TRBJ1-6; D gene unclear. The CDR3 contains 14 residues. Germline loops: CDR1 MNHEY, CDR2 SVGAGI. The V end lost 0 bases, the J end lost 7 bases, and 7 bases lay between the germline ends. The CDR3 is CASSYSGRNSPLHF. CDR3 coding DNA: TGTGCCAGCAGTTACTCGGGAAGGAATTCACCCCTCCACTTT.

V is TRBV28 and J is TRBJ2-7; TRBD1 matches 9 bases. The V gene's germline CDR1 is MDHEN and CDR2 SYDVKM. The CDR3 has 18 amino acids. V lost 4 bases, J lost 2 bases, and 15 bases stayed unmatched. The DNA of the CDR3 is TGTGCCAGCAGTTCCCCGGGACAGGGTATCGGGACCCCCTACGAGCAGTACTTC. Amino acid sequence: CASSSPGQGIGTPYEQYF.

Note on this clone: This same CDR3 is encoded by further DNA sequences in the sample. The rearrangement links TRBV5-1 to TRBJ2-3, with 7 bases that match TRBD2. The germline V gene has CDR1 SGHRS and CDR2 YFSETQ. The CDR3 runs to 15 residues. V lost 4 bases and J lost 1; bases outside the gene matches: 6. The CDR3 DNA sequence: TGCGCCAGCAGCACCGGAACTAGCGGCACAGATACGCAGTATTTT. Translating it yields CASSTGTSGTDTQYF.

Regarding this clone: A read error is possible here, since a much larger clone lies one base away. Other DNA sequences within the sample encode an identical CDR3. J is TRBJ2-7 and V is TRBV7-8; D is perhaps TRBD2 (6 bases). The CDR3 runs 13 residues. Germline-derived CDR1 and CDR2 are SGHVS and FQNEAQ. V was shortened by 0 bases and J by 3 bases, with 6 bases between the two germline ends. CDR3 nucleotide sequence: TGTGCCAGCAGCTTAGCGGGGGGCTACGAGCAGTACTTC. It encodes CASSLAGGYEQYF.

V and J are TRBV6-5 and TRBJ1-2; 8 nucleotides align to TRBD1. Germline V gives CDR1 MNHEY, CDR2 SVGAGI. The CDR3 has 15 amino acids. V dropped 5 bases and J dropped 2; count of bases not matched to a gene: 7. CDR3 protein: CASSRGTGDNYGYTF. The CDR3 DNA reads as TGTGCCAGCAGTCGCGGGACAGGAGACAACTATGGCTACACCTTC.

The V and J genes are TRBV7-2 and TRBJ2-7; 11 positions match TRBD2. This CDR3 is built from 14 residues. CDR1 and CDR2 (germline): SGHTA, FQGNSA. The V gene end was trimmed by 6 bases and the J gene end by 7 bases; junction bases not matched to a gene: 8. CDR3 sequence: CASREVAGGREQYF. CDR3 DNA: TGTGCCAGCAGAGAGGTAGCGGGGGGGCGTGAGCAGTACTTC.

The chain employs TRBV7-9 and TRBJ1-5; D is unresolved. Trimming removed 2 bases at V and 3 bases at J, with 17 bases between. The CDR3 extends over 17 amino acids. CDR1 is SEHNR and CDR2 is FQNEAQ in the germline V gene (reference sequence). The DNA for the CDR3 is TGTGCCAGCAGCTTAAAGGCGACGTTACAGCACAATCAGCCCCAGCATTTT. Translating it yields CASSLKATLQHNQPQHF.

The chain combines TRBV5-4 with TRBJ1-3; unclear D gene. CDR3 length: 16 residues. The ends were cut back, 0 bases at V and 0 bases at J, with 10 bases in the middle. The germline CDR1 and CDR2 sequences are SGHNT and YYREEE (reference sequence). The CDR3 loop is CASSLDPRSSGNTIYF. The DNA for the CDR3 is TGTGCCAGCAGCTTGGATCCGCGCAGCTCTGGAAACACCATATATTTT.

The DNA of the CDR3 is TGCGCCAGCAGCCAAGGGGGCGTCCGTGGCGAGACCCAGTACTTC. This gives the protein CASSQGGVRGETQYF. The chain combines TRBV4-3 with TRBJ2-5, with a possible D match to TRBD1 (5 bases). Looked up from germline, CDR1 is LGHNA and CDR2 is YSLEER. The length of the CDR3 is 15 residues. V was clipped by 1 base and J by 5 bases, with 14 bases between them.

In its sample, this clone was seen once. The genes are TRBV28 and TRBJ2-7; TRBD1 matches 12 bases. This CDR3 region has 16 residues. Per the germline V gene, CDR1 is MDHEN and CDR2 is SYDVKM. V dropped 7 bases and J dropped 3; count of bases not matched to a gene: 10. The CDR3 loop is CASTLGTGGVIYEQYF. In nucleotides, the CDR3 is TGTGCCAGCACATTGGGGACAGGGGGCGTCATCTACGAGCAGTACTTC.

The chain has TRBV6-6 and TRBJ2-7; the D gene is possibly TRBD1 (6 bases). The V and J ends lost 4 bases and 3 bases respectively, with 13 bases between them. The CDR3 is 14 amino acids. CDR1 and CDR2 (germline): MNHNY, SVGAGI (reference sequence). CDR3 bases: TGTGCCAGCAGTTCCCGGGACATTAACTACGAGCAGTACTTC. It yields the protein CASSSRDINYEQYF.

With regard to this clone: The identical CDR3 is also encoded by other nucleotide sequences in the sample. The chain uses TRBV6-5 and TRBJ2-7; D is unresolved. The CDR3 is 11 residues long. V lost 0 bases and J 5 bases, leaving 2 bases between the germline ends. The germline gives CDR1 MNHEY, CDR2 SVGAGI. CDR3 sequence (DNA): TGTGCCAGCAGTTACTCAGACGAGCAGTACTTC. This encodes CASSYSDEQYF.

A note on this clone: Mismatch with germline at one junction end may stem from a read error. The genes are TRBV6-6 and TRBJ2-1, with no clear D. This CDR3 spans 13 amino acids. CDR1 and CDR2 from the germline V gene are MNHNY and SVGAGI (reference sequence). CDR3 bases: TGTGCCAGCAGCCCCCCCTCCTTCAATGAGCAGTTCTTC. It yields the protein CASSPPSFNEQFF.

This chain joins TRBV5-1 and TRBJ2-7, with 8 bases matching TRBD2. From germline, CDR1 is SGHRS and CDR2 YFSETQ. The CDR3 is made up of 15 amino acids. With V trimmed by 0 bases and J by 6 bases, 8 bases remained unmatched. CDR3 loop: CASSLDLRGGFEQYF. In DNA, the CDR3 is TGCGCCAGCAGCTTGGACTTACGCGGGGGGTTCGAGCAGTACTTC.

The gene calls are TRBV7-2 and TRBJ2-3, with 10 bases fitting TRBD2. V trimming: 5 bases; J trimming: 7 bases; junction bases outside the gene matches: 12. Germline V CDR1 and CDR2: SGHTA, FQGNSA. CDR3 length equals 16 residues. CDR3 region: CASSPRAERGGHTQYF. The DNA of the CDR3 is TGTGCCAGCAGCCCTAGGGCTGAGCGGGGGGGGCATACGCAGTATTTT. Together with reference TRBV7-2 and TRBJ2-3, the CDR3 gives the full variable domain: GAGVSQSPSNKVTEKGKDVELRCDPISGHTALYWYRQSLGQGLEFLIYFQGNSAPDKSGLPSDRFSAERTGGSVSTLTIQRTQQEDSAVYLCASSPRAERGGHTQYFGPGTRLTVL.

The J gene is TRBJ1-1, the V gene TRBV2; 10 bases agree with TRBD1. V shed 9 bases and J 4 bases; nucleotides not matched to a gene: 8. In germline, CDR1 is SNHLY, CDR2 FYNNEI. The CDR3 length is 14 residues. The CDR3 is CASTRQGASTEAFF. The DNA of the CDR3 is TGTGCCAGTACCAGACAGGGGGCAAGCACTGAAGCTTTCTTT.

In the case of this clone: This CDR3 is also generated by other DNA sequences in the sample. The chain uses TRBV11-2 and TRBJ1-1; D unresolved. There are 13 residues in the CDR3. The V gene's germline CDR1 is SGHAT and CDR2 FQNNGV. Between the trimmed V and J ends, which lost 3 bases and 0 bases, there was a span of 5 bases. CDR3 sequence reads: CASSFAVNTEAFF. The CDR3 DNA reads as TGTGCCAGCAGCTTTGCGGTGAACACTGAAGCTTTCTTT.

J is TRBJ1-1 and V is TRBV19; D remains unclear. Per germline, CDR1 LNHDA and CDR2 SQIVND (reference sequence). CDR3 length: 14 residues. Trimming removed 6 bases at V and 4 bases at J, with 15 bases between. For the CDR3, the DNA is TGTGCCAGTAGCAGCTTGGAAGCGGGCACTGAAGCTTTCTTT. Protein product: CASSSLEAGTEAFF.

The V and J genes are TRBV6-5 and TRBJ1-1; 7 bases map to TRBD1. The germline V gene has CDR1 MNHEY and CDR2 SVGAGI. This CDR3 is built from 14 residues. Losses at the gene ends were 0 bases for V and 5 bases for J; bases not matched to a gene: 3. CDR3 sequence: CASSYSTGYTEAFF. The DNA for the CDR3 is TGTGCCAGCAGTTACTCGACAGGGTATACTGAAGCTTTCTTT.

This clone was counted a single time. J is TRBJ2-5 and V is TRBV6-5; no reliable D call. Trimming stripped 0 bases from V and 5 bases from J, with 10 bases between. CDR1 is MNHEY and CDR2 is SVGAGI in the germline V gene. CDR3 length: 14 amino acids. The CDR3: CASSYSRWSETQYF. In DNA form, the CDR3 reads TGTGCCAGCAGTTACTCTCGCTGGTCGGAGACCCAGTACTTC.

The J gene is TRBJ2-7, the V gene TRBV25-1; no definite D call. V was shortened by 6 bases and J by 7 bases, with 16 bases between the two germline ends. Per the germline V gene, CDR1 is MGHDK and CDR2 is SYGVNS. The CDR3 is 13 amino acids. The CDR3 loop reads CASSAWQAWEQYF. CDR3 coding DNA: TGTGCCAGCAGCGCCTGGCAGGCTTGGGAGCAGTACTTC.